Below, 32 T cell receptor beta chains from the same sample are listed, as sequenced in a study of blood T cell repertoires in COVID-19. Produced via immunoSEQ multiplex PCR; TCRdb's table is partial and in-frame only. Of approximately 240,000 clones listed, roughly 85% are singletons. Sequencing was carried out using peripheral blood. These receptors were obtained from a woman under 30 who had recovered from COVID-19.

The V and J genes are TRBV7-8 and TRBJ2-6, with 7 positions matching TRBD1. The V gene's germline CDR1 is SGHVS and CDR2 FQNEAQ. Trimming took 5 bases from V and 0 from J; bases not matched to a gene: 7. The CDR3 contains 17 residues. For the CDR3, the DNA is TGTGCCAGCAGCATTAACAGGGGTAGCTCTGGGGCCAACGTCCTGACTTTC. It encodes CASSINRGSSGANVLTF.

A few counts support this clone. The genes are TRBV15 and TRBJ1-4; 11 bases line up with TRBD1. J gave up 5 bases and V 5 bases, and 4 bases lay outside the gene matches. The CDR3 is 15 amino acids. CDR1 LNHNV and CDR2 YYDKDF come from the germline V gene (reference sequence). The DNA for the CDR3 is TGTGCCACCAGCGGACAGGGGGCTCCAAATGAAAAACTGTTTTTT. Translated: CATSGQGAPNEKLFF.

V and J are TRBV4-1 and TRBJ2-7, with D tentatively TRBD2 (5 bases). CDR1 and CDR2 from the germline V gene are MGHRA and YSYEKL. V lost 0 bases to trimming and J lost 3 bases, with 15 bases between them. This CDR3 has 16 amino acids. CDR3 in amino acids: CASSQDFRGGLYEQYF. The CDR3 nucleotides are TGCGCCAGCAGCCAAGATTTTCGAGGCGGGCTCTACGAGCAGTACTTC.

This clone was counted only a few times. The chain combines TRBV27 with TRBJ2-7; no firm D call. Germline loops: CDR1 MNHEY, CDR2 SMNVEV (reference sequence). The CDR3 runs to 15 residues. Trimming shortened V by 0 bases and J by 2 bases, and 11 bases separated the two germline ends. This CDR3 reads CASSLSDFQTYEQYF. The CDR3 bases are TGTGCCAGCAGTTTATCAGACTTCCAGACCTACGAGCAGTACTTC.

The chain joins TRBV27 to TRBJ2-7, with 11 bases identical to TRBD2. The V gene end was trimmed by 10 bases and the J gene end by 5 bases; junction bases not matched to a gene: 10. Germline V gene sequence: CDR1 MNHEY, CDR2 SMNVEV (reference sequence). The CDR3 has 14 residues. CDR3 nucleotide sequence: TGTGCCACCACTCAGGTAGCGGGAGGGAACGAGCAGTACTTC. Its translation: CATTQVAGGNEQYF.

The chain is built from TRBV2 and TRBJ2-7; perhaps TRBD2 as D (7 bases). The CDR3 is 16 amino acids. Germline V gene sequence: CDR1 SNHLY, CDR2 FYNNEI. V lost 6 bases and J lost 0, with 18 bases in between. The CDR3 loop is CASSRGAAGSSYEQYF. CDR3 bases: TGTGCCAGCAGCCGGGGGGCGGCGGGGAGCTCCTACGAGCAGTACTTC.

This clone was counted a single time. J is TRBJ1-5 and V is TRBV6-2 or TRBV6-3; the D gene is possibly TRBD1 (5 bases). Germline assignment: CDR1 MNHEY and CDR2 SVGEGT. Between the trimmed V and J ends, which lost 2 bases and 4 bases, there was a span of 12 bases. This CDR3 has 15 residues. In DNA, the CDR3 is TGTGCCAGCAGTTACCAGGGTGCGTTTAATCAGCCCCAGCATTTT. Amino acids: CASSYQGAFNQPQHF.

The V and J genes are TRBV3-1 (or the pseudogene TRBV3-2) and TRBJ2-1; 7 bases are a match to TRBD2. CDR1 is LGHDT, CDR2 YNNKEL, per germline (reference sequence). The CDR3 covers 17 residues. J lost 2 bases, V lost 5 bases, and 12 bases had no gene match. The CDR3, as DNA: TGTGCCAGCAGCTCCCAGCGGGGTTCCCGGGCCTACAATGAGCAGTTCTTC. This codes for CASSSQRGSRAYNEQFF.

The gene calls are TRBV18 and TRBJ1-1; a possible D gene is TRBD1 (6 bases). Germline V CDR1 and CDR2: KGHSH, LQKENI. The CDR3 covers 16 residues. The germline V and J ends were trimmed by 4 bases and 0 bases, with 15 bases remaining between them. The CDR3 bases are TGTGCCAGCTCACTTTACACCGGACAGTTGAACACTGAAGCTTTCTTT. It yields the protein CASSLYTGQLNTEAFF.

The chain employs TRBV2 and TRBJ2-3; D is possibly TRBD2 (5 bases). V dropped 8 bases and J dropped 6 bases, with 18 bases sitting between them. There are 14 residues in the CDR3. The germline gives CDR1 SNHLY, CDR2 FYNNEI. CDR3 DNA sequence: TGTGCCAGCTGCTTTCGTAGCGTGGCGGATACGCAGTATTTT. This sequence encodes CASCFRSVADTQYF. Complete variable domain (other parts from reference TRBV2 and TRBJ2-3): EPEVTQTPSHQVTQMGQEVILRCVPISNHLYFYWYRQILGQKVEFLVSFYNNEISEKSEIFDDQFSVERPDGSNFTLKIRSTKLEDSAMYFCASCFRSVADTQYFGPGTRLTVL.

The chain uses TRBV7-8 and TRBJ1-4; 7 nucleotides match TRBD1. CDR1 SGHVS and CDR2 FQNEAQ come from the germline V gene. This CDR3 spans 15 amino acids. After removal of 4 bases from V and 7 bases from J, the junction contained 9 bases not matched to a gene. The CDR3 nucleotides read TGTGCCAGCAGCTCCCGAAGGGGGCGCGTTGAAAAACTGTTTTTT. It codes for CASSSRRGRVEKLFF.

The J gene is TRBJ2-7, the V gene TRBV19; D is perhaps TRBD1 (6 bases). V was trimmed by 2 bases and J by 2 bases, leaving 10 bases between them. Germline V gives CDR1 LNHDA, CDR2 SQIVND (reference sequence). The CDR3 has 14 amino acids. The CDR3 nucleotides read TGTGCCAGTAGTATAAAGGACAGAACCTACGAGCAGTACTTC. It codes for CASSIKDRTYEQYF.

The CDR3 spells CASSRDRVNTEAFF. CDR3 bases: TGTGCCAGCAGTAGGGACAGGGTGAACACTGAAGCTTTCTTT. V and J are TRBV3-1 (or the pseudogene TRBV3-2) and TRBJ1-1; 9 bases line up with TRBD1. The CDR3 is made up of 14 amino acids. V dropped 6 bases and J dropped 0; count of bases not matched to a gene: 2. The germline gives CDR1 LGHDT, CDR2 YNNKEL (reference sequence).

V usage is TRBV19 and J usage is TRBJ1-1, with D perhaps TRBD1 (6 bases). V lost 3 bases, J lost 1 base, and 12 bases lay in between. Germline CDR1 LNHDA, CDR2 SQIVND (reference sequence). The CDR3 totals 15 residues. This chain's CDR3 is CASSISRGSNTEAFF. The CDR3 DNA sequence: TGTGCCAGTAGTATTTCCAGGGGCTCGAACACTGAAGCTTTCTTT.

J is TRBJ2-5 and V is TRBV27; 7 positions agree with TRBD2. CDR1 and CDR2 (germline): MNHEY, SMNVEV (reference sequence). The CDR3 contains 15 residues. J gave up 5 bases and V 4 bases, and 10 bases lay outside the gene matches. The CDR3, as DNA: TGTGCCAGCAGTTCGGGAGGCAGGGTTCAGGAGACCCAGTACTTC. The encoded protein is CASSSGGRVQETQYF.

The table lists this clone with a count of one. The chain carries TRBV13 and TRBJ2-1; 10 nucleotides match TRBD1. This CDR3 region has 15 residues. The V segment lost 5 bases and the J segment 7 bases; nucleotides outside the gene matches: 8. The germline V gene encodes CDR1 PRHDT and CDR2 FYEKMQ (reference sequence). The CDR3 sequence: CASSTGTGVPNEQFF. The CDR3 DNA follows: TGTGCCAGCAGCACCGGGACAGGGGTTCCGAATGAGCAGTTCTTC.

V and J are TRBV9 and TRBJ2-7; TRBD1 might be the D (6 bases). Trimming took off 0 bases at V and 5 bases at J, with 21 bases between the two ends. Germline V gives CDR1 SGDLS, CDR2 YYNGEE. The CDR3 totals 17 residues. The CDR3 nucleotides read TGTGCCAGCAGCGTAGATCCAGGGGTAAAGGGGTACAACGAGCAGTACTTC. It yields the protein CASSVDPGVKGYNEQYF.

This sequence joins TRBV5-1 and TRBJ2-7; 8 bases align to TRBD2. CDR3 size: 14 residues. The junction had 1 base not matched to a gene; V was cut back by 0 bases and J by 2 bases. Germline lookup yields CDR1 SGHRS and CDR2 YFSETQ. The CDR3 DNA reads TGCGCCAGCAGCTTGGCGGGAGGGACCTACGAGCAGTACTTC. It encodes CASSLAGGTYEQYF.

The chain joins TRBV6-2 or TRBV6-3 to TRBJ2-3, with no clear D. Germline values: CDR1 MNHEY, CDR2 SVGEGT. The germline V and J ends were trimmed by 6 bases and 2 bases, with 18 bases remaining between them. CDR3 size: 16 residues. The chain's CDR3 is CASSSSLWSSTDTQYF. In DNA form, the CDR3 reads TGTGCCAGCAGCTCTAGTTTATGGTCGTCCACAGATACGCAGTATTTT.

The CDR3 coding sequence is TGTGCCAGCAGCTCCAATAGCGGGAGTTCCTACGAGCAGTACTTC. Encoded protein: CASSSNSGSSYEQYF. The genes are TRBV7-2 and TRBJ2-7; 9 nucleotides align to TRBD2. CDR3 length equals 15 residues. Germline assignment: CDR1 SGHTA and CDR2 FQGNSA. V was pared by 4 bases and J by 1 base, with 5 bases of the junction left unmatched.

This clone showed up just once. This sequence joins TRBV2 and TRBJ2-1, with 10 bases that match TRBD2. CDR1 and CDR2 (germline): SNHLY, FYNNEI. This CDR3 comprises 15 residues. V was pared by 6 bases and J by 7 bases, with 9 bases of the junction left unmatched. Here the CDR3 DNA reads TGTGCCAGCAGAGCCCTAGCGGGAGACAGAAATGAGCAGTTCTTC. Its protein product is CASRALAGDRNEQFF. Full variable domain (outside the CDR3, taken from reference TRBV2 and TRBJ2-1): EPEVTQTPSHQVTQMGQEVILRCVPISNHLYFYWYRQILGQKVEFLVSFYNNEISEKSEIFDDQFSVERPDGSNFTLKIRSTKLEDSAMYFCASRALAGDRNEQFFGPGTRLTVL.

The CDR3 DNA follows: TGCGCCAGCAGTCCTACACACGGGACTACCTACAATGAGCAGTTCTTC. Translation: CASSPTHGTTYNEQFF. J is TRBJ2-1 and V is TRBV10-1; TRBD2 matches at 7 bases. Germline loops: CDR1 WNHNN, CDR2 SYGVQD (reference sequence). The V gene end was trimmed by 5 bases and the J gene end by 2 bases; junction bases not matched to a gene: 9. The CDR3 contains 16 residues.

The chain is built from TRBV27 and TRBJ2-7, with 7 nucleotides matching TRBD2. The germline V gene encodes CDR1 MNHEY and CDR2 SMNVEV (reference sequence). The junction had 11 bases not matched to a gene; V was cut back by 1 base and J by 5 bases. The CDR3 spans 16 residues. The CDR3 bases are TGTGCCAGCAGTTTATTGGGAGGGGCCAAAGGGAACGAGCAGTACTTC. Residues: CASSLLGGAKGNEQYF.

The V and J genes are TRBV30 and TRBJ2-3; a possible D gene is TRBD2 (5 bases). CDR1 is GTSNPN and CDR2 is SVGIG in the germline V gene (reference sequence). Trimming cost V 1 base and J 6 bases, with 14 bases left between them. The CDR3 is 14 amino acids. The CDR3 loop is CAWSAGLSTDTQYF. As DNA, the CDR3 is TGTGCCTGGAGTGCCGGACTGAGTACCGATACGCAGTATTTT.

This clone has a handful of counts. The gene calls are TRBV4-1 and TRBJ1-1, with 11 nucleotides matching TRBD1. Losses at the gene ends were 0 bases for V and 5 bases for J; bases not matched to a gene: 5. Germline V CDR1 and CDR2: MGHRA, YSYEKL. CDR3 length: 16 amino acids. CDR3 sequence: CASSQDPGTGGTEAFF. The DNA of the CDR3 is TGCGCCAGCAGCCAAGATCCCGGGACAGGGGGGACTGAAGCTTTCTTT.

J is TRBJ2-5 and V is TRBV7-2; unclear D gene. This CDR3 is 12 amino acids long. The germline gives CDR1 SGHTA, CDR2 FQGNSA. V was cut by 1 base and J by 10 bases, with 10 bases left in between. CDR3 sequence (DNA): TGTGCCAGCAGCTTAGATTTGAGTAGCCAGTACTTC. Translated, it gives CASSLDLSSQYF.

This rearrangement joins TRBV5-6 to TRBJ1-3, with D tentatively TRBD1 (5 bases). V gave up 1 base and J gave up 2 bases, with 10 bases separating them. The CDR3 has 15 amino acids. Germline CDR1 SGHDT, CDR2 YYEEEE. CDR3 coding DNA: TGTGCCAGCAGCTTGATCGCAGGGCCTGGAAACACCATATATTTT. Amino acids: CASSLIAGPGNTIYF.

The chain recombines TRBV9 with TRBJ1-2; perhaps TRBD1 as D (6 bases). V gave up 5 bases and J gave up 4 bases, with 24 bases separating them. The CDR3 loop spans 17 amino acids. Germline assignment: CDR1 SGDLS and CDR2 YYNGEE. CDR3 DNA: TGTGCCAGCAGTGTTCGCCCGGGGGGCATCTTTCTCTATGGCTACACCTTC. It yields the protein CASSVRPGGIFLYGYTF.

The chain joins TRBV19 to TRBJ1-5; D is possibly TRBD1 (6 bases). Germline assignment: CDR1 LNHDA and CDR2 SQIVND (reference sequence). V lost 1 base and J 3 bases, leaving 10 bases between the germline ends. The CDR3 extends over 15 amino acids. This CDR3 reads CASSIVSGDNQPQHF. CDR3 DNA sequence: TGTGCCAGTAGTATAGTTTCAGGGGACAATCAGCCCCAGCATTTT.

The J gene is TRBJ1-1, the V gene TRBV7-2; 7 bases agree with TRBD1. This CDR3 is 14 amino acids long. V was clipped by 2 bases and J by 4 bases; unmatched bases: 4. Germline V lookup: CDR1 SGHTA, CDR2 FQGNSA. CDR3: CASSLRQGVTEAFF. DNA of the CDR3: TGTGCCAGCAGCTTAAGACAGGGTGTCACTGAAGCTTTCTTT.

This chain uses TRBV6-4 with TRBJ2-7, with 11 bases aligning to TRBD2. The CDR3 runs 13 residues. Germline assignment: CDR1 MRHNA and CDR2 SNTAGT. V lost 3 bases and J lost 9; bases outside the gene matches: 4. The CDR3 region has the DNA TGTGCCAGCAGTGAAGGGACTAGCGGCTTGCAGTACTTC. Encoded protein: CASSEGTSGLQYF.

The rearrangement joins TRBV7-9 to TRBJ2-1, with D possibly matching TRBD1 (6 bases). V lost 4 bases and J lost 6, with 10 bases in between. CDR1 is SEHNR, CDR2 FQNEAQ, per germline (reference sequence). This CDR3 spans 13 amino acids. CDR3 region: CASSSTGSNEQFF. DNA for the CDR3: TGTGCCAGCAGCTCAACAGGGAGCAATGAGCAGTTCTTC.